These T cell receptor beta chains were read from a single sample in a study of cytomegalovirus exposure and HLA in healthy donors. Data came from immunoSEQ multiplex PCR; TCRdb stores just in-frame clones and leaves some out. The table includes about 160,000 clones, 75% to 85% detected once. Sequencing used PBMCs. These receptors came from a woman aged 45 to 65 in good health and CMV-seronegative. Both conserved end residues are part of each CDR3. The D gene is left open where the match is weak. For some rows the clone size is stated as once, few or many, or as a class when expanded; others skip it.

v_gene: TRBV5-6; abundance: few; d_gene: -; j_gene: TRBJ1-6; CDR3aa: CASSLSFGLGNSPLHF; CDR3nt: TGTGCCAGCAGCTTGTCTTTTGGACTCGGAAATTCACCCCTCCACTTT
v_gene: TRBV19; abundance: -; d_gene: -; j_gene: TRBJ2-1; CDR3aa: CASSPRGNLFNEQFF; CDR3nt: TGTGCCAGTAGCCCCCGGGGTAACCTTTTTAATGAGCAGTTCTTC
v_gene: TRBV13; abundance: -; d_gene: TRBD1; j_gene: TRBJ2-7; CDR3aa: CASSSRDSYEQYF; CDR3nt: TGTGCCAGCAGCTCCCGGGACAGCTACGAGCAGTACTTC
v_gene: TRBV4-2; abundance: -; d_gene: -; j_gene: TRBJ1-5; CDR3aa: CASSQEGQGLGQPQHF; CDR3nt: TGTGCCAGCAGCCAAGAGGGGCAGGGATTGGGTCAGCCCCAGCATTTT
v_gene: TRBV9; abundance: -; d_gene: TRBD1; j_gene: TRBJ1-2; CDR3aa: CASSKGQGLFVYGYTF; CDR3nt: TGTGCCAGCAGCAAAGGACAGGGACTATTTGTCTATGGCTACACCTTC
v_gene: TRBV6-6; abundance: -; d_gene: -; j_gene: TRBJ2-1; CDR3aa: CASSYVYNEQFF; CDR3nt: TGTGCCAGCAGTTATGTATACAATGAGCAGTTCTTC
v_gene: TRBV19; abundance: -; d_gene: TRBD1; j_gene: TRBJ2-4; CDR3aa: CASTNFISGQAQYF; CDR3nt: TGTGCCAGTACCAATTTCATTTCCGGACAGGCCCAGTACTTC
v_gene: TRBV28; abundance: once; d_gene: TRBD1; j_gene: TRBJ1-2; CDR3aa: CASSPSGQSPGYTF; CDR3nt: TGTGCCAGCAGTCCATCGGGACAGAGCCCAGGCTACACCTTC
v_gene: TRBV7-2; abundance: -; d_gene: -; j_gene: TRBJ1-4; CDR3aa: CASSFPGAANEKLFF; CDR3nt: TGTGCCAGCAGCTTCCCAGGGGCCGCCAATGAAAAACTGTTTTTT
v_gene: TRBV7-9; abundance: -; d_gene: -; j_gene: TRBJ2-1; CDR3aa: CASSLVWANIENEQFF; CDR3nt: TGTGCCAGCAGCTTAGTTTGGGCGAACATTGAAAATGAGCAGTTCTTC
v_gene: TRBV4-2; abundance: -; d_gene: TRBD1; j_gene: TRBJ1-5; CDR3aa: CASSQVGTGGQPQHF; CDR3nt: TGTGCCAGCAGCCAAGTAGGGACAGGAGGTCAGCCCCAGCATTTT
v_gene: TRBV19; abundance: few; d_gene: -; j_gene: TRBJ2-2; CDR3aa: CASTQGGWGSGELFF; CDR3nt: TGTGCCAGTACCCAGGGGGGTTGGGGGTCCGGGGAGCTGTTTTTT
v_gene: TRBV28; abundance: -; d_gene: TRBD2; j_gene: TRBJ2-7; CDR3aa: CASSVAGVSYEQYF; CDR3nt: TGTGCCAGCAGTGTAGCGGGAGTCAGCTACGAGCAGTACTTC
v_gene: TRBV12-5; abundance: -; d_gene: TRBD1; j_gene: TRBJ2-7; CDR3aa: CASARDSDSYEQYF; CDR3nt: TGTGCTAGTGCCAGGGACAGCGACTCCTACGAGCAGTACTTC
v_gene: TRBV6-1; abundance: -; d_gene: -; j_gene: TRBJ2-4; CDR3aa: CASSNSRDIQYF; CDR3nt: TGTGCCAGCAGTAACTCGAGGGACATTCAGTACTTC
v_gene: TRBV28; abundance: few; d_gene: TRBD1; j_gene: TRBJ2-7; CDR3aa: CASSTPGQGFYEQYF; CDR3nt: TGTGCCAGCAGCACACCGGGACAGGGTTTTTACGAGCAGTACTTC
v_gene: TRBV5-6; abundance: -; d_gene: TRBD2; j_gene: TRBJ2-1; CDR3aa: CASSILLAGEVSNEQFF; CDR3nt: TGTGCCAGCAGCATCCTACTGGCGGGGGAAGTAAGCAATGAGCAGTTCTTC
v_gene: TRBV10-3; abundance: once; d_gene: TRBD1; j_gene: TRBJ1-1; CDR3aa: CAISGGTGRPEAFF; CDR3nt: TGTGCCATCAGTGGAGGGACAGGGAGGCCTGAAGCTTTCTTT
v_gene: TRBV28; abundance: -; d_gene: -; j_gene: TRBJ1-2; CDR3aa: CASCRGGNYGYTF; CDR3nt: TGTGCCAGCTGTCGGGGGGGCAACTATGGCTACACCTTC
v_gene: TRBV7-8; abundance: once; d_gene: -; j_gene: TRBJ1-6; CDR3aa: CASSLGGENSPLHF; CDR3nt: TGTGCCAGCAGCTTAGGGGGGGAGAATTCACCCCTCCACTTT
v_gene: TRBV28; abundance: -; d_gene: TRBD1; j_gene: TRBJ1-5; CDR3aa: CASSLRDRGFQPQHF; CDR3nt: TGTGCCAGCAGTTTAAGGGACAGGGGGTTTCAGCCCCAGCATTTT
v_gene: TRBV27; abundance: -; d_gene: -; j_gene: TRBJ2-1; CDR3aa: CASSRPWAHEQFF; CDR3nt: TGTGCCAGCAGCCGGCCGTGGGCCCATGAGCAGTTCTTC
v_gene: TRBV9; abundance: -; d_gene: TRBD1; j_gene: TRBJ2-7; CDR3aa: CASRGEGAEQYF; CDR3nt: TGTGCCAGCAGGGGCGAGGGGGCCGAGCAGTACTTC
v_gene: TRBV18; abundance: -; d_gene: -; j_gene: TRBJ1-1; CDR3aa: CASSPNLSGEAFF; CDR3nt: TGTGCCAGCTCACCTAATTTGTCCGGTGAAGCTTTCTTT
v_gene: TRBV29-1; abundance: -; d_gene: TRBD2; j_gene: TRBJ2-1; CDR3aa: CSVEKLAGWSSYNEQFF; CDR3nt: TGCAGCGTTGAGAAGCTAGCGGGGTGGAGCTCCTACAATGAGCAGTTCTTC
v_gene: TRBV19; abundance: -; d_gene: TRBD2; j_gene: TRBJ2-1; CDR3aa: CASSLLLAGADNEQFF; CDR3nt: TGTGCCAGTAGTCTTTTACTAGCGGGGGCGGACAATGAGCAGTTCTTC
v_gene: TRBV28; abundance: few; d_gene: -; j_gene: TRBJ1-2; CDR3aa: CASSLYEGVGYTF; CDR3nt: TGTGCCAGCAGTTTATATGAAGGGGTGGGTTACACCTTC
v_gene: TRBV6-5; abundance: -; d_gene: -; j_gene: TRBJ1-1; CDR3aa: CASTLGTRGNTEAFF; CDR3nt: TGTGCCAGCACCCTGGGGACACGGGGGAACACTGAAGCTTTCTTT
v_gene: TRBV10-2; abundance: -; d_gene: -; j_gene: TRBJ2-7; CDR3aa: CASGPGSEQYF; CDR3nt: TGCGCCAGCGGTCCGGGGAGCGAGCAGTACTTC
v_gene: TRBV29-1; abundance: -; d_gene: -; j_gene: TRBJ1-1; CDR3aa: CSVDGGSNTEAFF; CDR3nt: TGCAGCGTTGACGGGGGTAGCAACACTGAAGCTTTCTTT
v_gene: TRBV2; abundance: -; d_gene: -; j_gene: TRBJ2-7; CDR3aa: CASRGLNLYEQYF; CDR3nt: TGTGCCAGCAGAGGACTAAACCTCTACGAGCAGTACTTC
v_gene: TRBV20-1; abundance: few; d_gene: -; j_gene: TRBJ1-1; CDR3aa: CSASRDPEAFF; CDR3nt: TGCAGTGCTTCCCGCGATCCTGAAGCTTTCTTT
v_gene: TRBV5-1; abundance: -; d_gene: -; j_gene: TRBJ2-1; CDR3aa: CASEFGGGNEQFF; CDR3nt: TGCGCCAGCGAATTCGGCGGAGGCAATGAGCAGTTCTTC